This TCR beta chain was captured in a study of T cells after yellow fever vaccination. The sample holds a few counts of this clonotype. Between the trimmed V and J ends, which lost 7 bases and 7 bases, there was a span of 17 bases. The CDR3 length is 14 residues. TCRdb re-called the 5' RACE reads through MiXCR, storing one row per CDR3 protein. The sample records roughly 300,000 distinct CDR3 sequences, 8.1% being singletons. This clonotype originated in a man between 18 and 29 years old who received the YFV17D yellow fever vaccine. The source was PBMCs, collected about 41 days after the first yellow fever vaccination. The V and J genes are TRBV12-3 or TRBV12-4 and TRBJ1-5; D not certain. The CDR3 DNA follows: TGTGCCAGCACCCCAGGCCTGGGAGAACAGCCCCAGCATTTT. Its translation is CASTPGLGEQPQHF.